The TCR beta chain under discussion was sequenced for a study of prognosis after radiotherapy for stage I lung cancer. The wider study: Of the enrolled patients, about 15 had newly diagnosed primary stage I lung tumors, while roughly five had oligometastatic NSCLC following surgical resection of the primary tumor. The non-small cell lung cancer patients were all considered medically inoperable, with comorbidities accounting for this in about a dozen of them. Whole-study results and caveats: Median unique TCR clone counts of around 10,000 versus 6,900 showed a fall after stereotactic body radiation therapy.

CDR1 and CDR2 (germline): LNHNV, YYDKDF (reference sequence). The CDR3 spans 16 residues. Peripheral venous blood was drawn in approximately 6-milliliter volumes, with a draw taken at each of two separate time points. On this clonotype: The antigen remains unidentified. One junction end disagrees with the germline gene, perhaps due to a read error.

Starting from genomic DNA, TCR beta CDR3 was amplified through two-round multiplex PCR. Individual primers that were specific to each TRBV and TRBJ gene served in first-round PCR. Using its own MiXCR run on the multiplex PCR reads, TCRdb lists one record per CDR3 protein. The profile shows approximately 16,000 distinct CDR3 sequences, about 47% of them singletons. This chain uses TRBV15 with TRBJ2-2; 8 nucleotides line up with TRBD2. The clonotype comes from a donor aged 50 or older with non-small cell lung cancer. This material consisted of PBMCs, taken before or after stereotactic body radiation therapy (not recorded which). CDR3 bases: TGCGCCAGCAGCCCTACTAGCGGAGTCACGGGCGGGGAGCTGTTTTTT. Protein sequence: CASSPTSGVTGGELFF.